The 20 T cell receptor beta chains below all came from one sample that was sequenced in a study of cytomegalovirus exposure and HLA in healthy donors. The PCR used 60 Vbeta and 13 Jbeta primers. The assay was immunoSEQ multiplex PCR, and TCRdb's table has in-frame clones only and misses some. The sample shows some 100,000 clones, 60% to 80% of them seen only once. The sequenced material came from PBMCs. These receptors were taken from a woman aged 45-59 years in good health and CMV-seropositive.

The genes are TRBV28 and TRBJ2-7; 8 nucleotides align to TRBD2. J was trimmed by 6 bases and V by 6 bases; bases with no gene match: 7. Germline CDR1 and CDR2: MDHEN and SYDVKM. This CDR3 has 13 residues. CDR3 loop: CASSRGRRGEQYF. CDR3 in DNA: TGTGCCAGCAGCCGCGGGAGGAGGGGCGAGCAGTACTTC.

This clone occurred once. This chain uses TRBV4-1 with TRBJ2-5, with D maybe TRBD2 (7 bases). The J call may be mistaken, given a closer DNA end match to TRBJ2-7. The germline gives CDR1 MGHRA, CDR2 YSYEKL. The CDR3 has 17 amino acids. The CDR3 here is CASSQDKGGGPADEQYF. CDR3 nucleotides: TGCGCCAGCAGCCAAGATAAAGGGGGGGGCCCGGCCGACGAGCAGTACTTC.

The chain couples TRBV28 to TRBJ2-1; 10 bases are a match to TRBD2. From germline, CDR1 is MDHEN and CDR2 SYDVKM. This CDR3 has 20 residues. The junction had 12 bases not matched to a gene; V was cut back by 0 bases and J by 1 base. The CDR3 nucleotides read TGTGCCAGCAGTTTATGGCTTTCTAGCGGGAGCGTAAGTTCCTACAATGAGCAGTTCTTC. Translated, it gives CASSLWLSSGSVSSYNEQFF.

The V call is TRBV10-3, the J call TRBJ2-7, with 9 bases lining up with TRBD2. Looked up from germline, CDR1 is ENHRY and CDR2 is SYGVKD. V shed 8 bases and J 2 bases; nucleotides not matched to a gene: 7. The CDR3 is 14 amino acids. DNA of the CDR3: TGTGCCATCGGAGCTAGCGGGGTAACCTACGAGCAGTACTTC. Residues: CAIGASGVTYEQYF.

As regards this clone: A junction end diverges from the germline sequence, so it may reflect a read error. The chain employs TRBV11-1 and TRBJ2-2; 7 positions agree with TRBD2. The CDR3 has 14 residues. The germline V gene encodes CDR1 SGHAT and CDR2 FQDESV (reference sequence). This CDR3 reads CASSQGLPHRGAVF. For the CDR3, the DNA is TGTGCCAGCAGCCAGGGACTACCCCACCGGGGAGCTGTTTTT.

This chain's CDR3 is CASSDEPGQVNTDTQYF. The CDR3 coding sequence is TGCGCCAGCAGCGATGAACCGGGACAAGTGAACACAGATACGCAGTATTTT. The chain combines TRBV10-1 with TRBJ2-3, with D tentatively TRBD1 (6 bases). Germline V gene data show CDR1 as WNHNN and CDR2 as SYGVQD (reference sequence). The CDR3 has 17 amino acids. Between the trimmed V and J ends, which lost 6 bases and 2 bases, there was a span of 21 bases.

The chain carries TRBV5-4 and TRBJ2-1, with 8 bases fitting TRBD2. CDR1 is SGHNT, CDR2 YYREEE, per germline (reference sequence). The CDR3 covers 16 residues. Unmatched junction bases numbered 8, after V lost 6 bases and J lost 0 bases. The CDR3 DNA reads TGTGCCAGCAACACGGGGGGGCGGGTCTCCTACAATGAGCAGTTCTTC. Residues: CASNTGGRVSYNEQFF. Full variable domain (remainder filled in from reference TRBV5-4 and TRBJ2-1): ETGVTQSPTHLIKTRGQQVTLRCSSQSGHNTVSWYQQALGQGPQFIFQYYREEENGRGNFPPRFSGLQFPNYSSELNVNALELDDSALYLCASNTGGRVSYNEQFFGPGTRLTVL.

The CDR3 here is CASSLMGGRAYEQYF. In DNA form, the CDR3 reads TGTGCCAGCAGCTTGATGGGCGGGAGGGCCTACGAGCAGTACTTC. V is TRBV5-4 and J is TRBJ2-7, with 9 positions matching TRBD2. J gave up 2 bases and V 1 base, and 4 bases lay outside the gene matches. Germline V gene data show CDR1 as SGHNT and CDR2 as YYREEE (reference sequence). The CDR3 is 15 amino acids.

Only a few counts were recorded for this clone. The chain links TRBV12-5 to TRBJ2-2; the D gene is possibly TRBD2 (5 bases). The CDR3 runs 14 residues. CDR1 and CDR2 (germline): LGHNT, FRNRAP. In nucleotides, the CDR3 is TGTGCCGGAGCCGGGCTATCGGGGACCGGGGAGCTGTTTTTT. Protein product: CAGAGLSGTGELFF.

The J gene is TRBJ1-6, the V gene TRBV6-5, with no clear D. V was pared by 4 bases and J by 3 bases, with 13 bases between. From germline, CDR1 is MNHEY and CDR2 SVGAGI. This CDR3 comprises 16 residues. CDR3: CASSSPTDSYNSPLHF. The CDR3 DNA sequence: TGTGCCAGCAGTTCCCCAACCGATAGCTATAATTCACCCCTCCACTTT.

The genes are TRBV18 and TRBJ2-5; D possibly corresponds to TRBD2 (6 bases). Germline V gene data show CDR1 as KGHSH and CDR2 as LQKENI. The CDR3 contains 14 residues. Trimming removed 5 bases from V and 5 bases from J, with 15 bases in between. The CDR3 sequence: CASSANWGRETQYF. CDR3 in DNA: TGTGCCAGCTCAGCTAACTGGGGGAGGGAGACCCAGTACTTC.

This rearrangement joins TRBV19 to TRBJ2-7, with a weak D call TRBD2 (6 bases). CDR1 and CDR2 from the germline V gene are LNHDA and SQIVND (reference sequence). Trimming left V 5 bases short and J 6 bases short, with 14 bases between. This CDR3 contains 13 residues. The CDR3 here is CASSRGIASEQYF. The CDR3 DNA sequence: TGTGCCAGTAGTCGGGGGATAGCTTCCGAGCAGTACTTC. The full variable domain, in which reference TRBV19 and TRBJ2-7 provide the parts outside the CDR3, is DGGITQSPKYLFRKEGQNVTLSCEQNLNHDAMYWYRQDPGQGLRLIYYSQIVNDFQKGDIAEGYSVSREKKESFPLTVTSAQKNPTAFYLCASSRGIASEQYFGPGTRLTVT.

The chain couples TRBV9 to TRBJ2-1; TRBD2 is a possible D gene (5 bases). CDR1 and CDR2 from the germline V gene are SGDLS and YYNGEE. V lost 10 bases, J lost 7 bases, and 21 bases lay in between. This CDR3 has 14 amino acids. CDR3 protein: CASYPNGESNEQFF. The CDR3 DNA follows: TGTGCCTCGTATCCTAATGGGGAGAGTAATGAGCAGTTCTTC.

V is TRBV5-4 and J is TRBJ1-1; TRBD1 agrees at 10 bases. Per the germline V gene, CDR1 is SGHNT and CDR2 is YYREEE (reference sequence). Losses at the gene ends were 2 bases for V and 3 bases for J; bases not matched to a gene: 4. The CDR3 loop spans 15 amino acids. CDR3 in DNA: TGTGCCAGCAGCTTCCGACAGGGGGCGGACACTGAAGCTTTCTTT. Translated: CASSFRQGADTEAFF.

This clone was observed once. The CDR3, as DNA: TGTGCCAGTAGTATTCTTGCCGCCGGGGACAGGAATAACGAGCAGTACTTC. This gives the protein CASSILAAGDRNNEQYF. The rearrangement uses TRBV19 and TRBJ2-5, with TRBD1 matching 8 bases. The J call is in doubt because the DNA end fits TRBJ2-7 better. Germline V gene sequence: CDR1 LNHDA, CDR2 SQIVND (reference sequence). This CDR3 comprises 17 residues.

The chain employs TRBV6-1 and TRBJ1-5; D is ambiguous. The V end was cut by 4 bases, the J end by 3 bases, with 16 bases between. The CDR3 runs 16 residues. The germline V gene has CDR1 MNHNS and CDR2 SASEGT. The CDR3 loop is CASSASSGSYNQPQHF. The CDR3 coding sequence is TGTGCCAGCAGTGCGTCTTCCGGGAGCTACAATCAGCCCCAGCATTTT.

The genes are TRBV7-6 and TRBJ2-5, with a weak D call TRBD2 (6 bases). Trimming took 3 bases from V and 2 from J, leaving 13 bases between them. The CDR3 contains 15 residues. Germline V lookup: CDR1 SGHVS, CDR2 FNYEAQ. The CDR3 sequence: CASSFKSGLQETQYF. Written as DNA, the CDR3 is TGTGCCAGCAGCTTTAAGAGCGGGCTACAAGAGACCCAGTACTTC.

About this clone: Other nucleotide sequences from this sample produce the same CDR3. The V call is TRBV7-2, the J call TRBJ2-5, with unresolved D. CDR3 length equals 14 residues. Trimming cost V 4 bases and J 4 bases, with 13 bases left between them. The germline gives CDR1 SGHTA, CDR2 FQGNSA. This CDR3 reads CASSSRYQRETQYF. In DNA, the CDR3 is TGTGCCAGCAGCTCCAGGTACCAAAGAGAGACCCAGTACTTC.

This clone was picked up a small number of times. The rearrangement joins TRBV9 to TRBJ2-6; maybe TRBD2 (6 bases). CDR3 length equals 17 residues. Germline CDR1 and CDR2: SGDLS and YYNGEE. V dropped 3 bases and J dropped 2 bases, with 15 bases sitting between them. Here the CDR3 DNA reads TGTGCCAGCAGCGAGAAATGGGGGACTGCTGGGGCCAACGTCCTGACTTTC. Translated: CASSEKWGTAGANVLTF.

In the case of this clone: One junction end does not reproduce the germline sequence, and a read error may be involved. The CDR3 coding sequence is TGTGCCAGCTCCCTTAGGACTAGCGGGAACAATGGGCAGTTCTTC. Translating it yields CASSLRTSGNNGQFF. The chain joins TRBV18 to TRBJ2-1; 12 bases agree with TRBD2. This CDR3 has 15 residues. Germline V CDR1 and CDR2: KGHSH, LQKENI.